This TCR beta chain derives from a study of blood T cell repertoires in COVID-19. Overall study context: The United States, Italy and Spain supplied acute and convalescent COVID-19 samples.

This CDR3 has 16 residues. V was shortened by 1 base and J by 0 bases, with 13 bases between the two germline ends. Germline V gives CDR1 SGHRS, CDR2 YFSETQ. Original processing methods: Scientists estimated how many nucleated cells there were by amplifying reference gene primers. Profiling relied on immunoSEQ multiplex PCR, and the TCRdb table lists in-frame clones only, not all of them. Clone size and the V and J calls come from that table; the DNA yielded D and trimming. The profile shows 150,000 to 200,000 clones, 82% of them singletons. This study enrolled people aged 18 to 89 from 24 US geographic areas. Clinical history reported by participants formed the basis on which cohorts were assigned.

This TCR was recovered from an older woman with acute COVID-19. Material for sequencing was PBMCs or T cells enriched from blood (not recorded which). This chain joins TRBV5-1 and TRBJ1-1; no definite D call. In DNA form, the CDR3 reads TGCGCCAGCAGCTTGAGCCGTGGGCACTTGAACACTGAAGCTTTCTTT. It encodes CASSLSRGHLNTEAFF.